This T cell receptor beta chain is from a study of response to subunit inactivated influenza vaccine. The CDR3 is made up of 13 amino acids. Germline V lookup: CDR1 MDHEN, CDR2 SYDVKM. This clonotype was detected only a few times. Sequence at one end of the junction differs from germline and may be a read error. Each CDR3 protein gets one entry after TCRdb re-called the RT-PCR reads with MiXCR. Of 500,000 to 600,000 distinct CDR3 sequences in the sample, approximately 10% were seen once. These sequences were also reported in another study, on T cells expressing NK-cell markers. From that report: It was by 5'RACE template switching with UMIs that TCR beta cDNA was made. All TCR beta repertoires analysed originated from sorted CD3+CD56+NKG2C+, CD3+CD56+NKG2C- and CD3+CD56-NKG2C+ T cells. Seven sequenced donors out of eight were HCMV-seropositive, one seronegative.

Specimen: PBMCs from blood, collected on the day of vaccination. The receptor comes from a man in his fifties or sixties who received an inactivated influenza vaccine. The chain recombines TRBV28 with TRBJ2-7; 7 bases are shared with TRBD1. CDR3 residues: CASSLSGTVLFSF. Here the CDR3 DNA reads TGTGCCAGCAGTTTATCGGGGACAGTGCTCTTCAGCTTC.